This paragraph reports one T cell receptor (beta chain). Its antigen is still unknown. This sample is drawn from a study of blood T cells in healthy people across ages. Points from the study as a whole: Compared with aged donors, long-lived donors showed fewer expanded clones, suggesting selection. Per-million-T-cell TCR beta diversity fell roughly linearly with age.

The study drew donors from healthy Caucasian individuals in Russia aged roughly 6 to 100. A J-beta primer mix and a sample-barcoded 5' primer were used in a second PCR of roughly 7 to 12 cycles. TCRdb redid the calling of the 5' RACE reads with MiXCR, one entry per CDR3 protein. The profile shows a few hundred thousand distinct CDR3 sequences, approximately 25% of them singletons. The CDR3 spans 13 residues. Germline loops: CDR1 LGHNA, CDR2 YSLEER. Trimming removed 0 bases from V and 11 bases from J, with 10 bases in between. This TCR came from a woman between 70 and 85 years old in good health. Sequenced material: blood. The V gene is TRBV4-3, the J gene TRBJ1-4; maybe TRBD1 (5 bases). Written as DNA, the CDR3 is TGCGCCAGCAGCCAAGACGACAGAGGGAAACTGTTTTTT. Translation: CASSQDDRGKLFF.